Below are 25 T cell receptor beta chains sequenced from a single sample in a study of shared clonotypes between healthy human individuals. The data were produced by immunoSEQ multiplex PCR, yet TCRdb's version contains in-frame clones alone and is incomplete. The sample shows around 2.1 million clones, approximately 94% of them seen only once. Cells designated naive CD8 were CD45RO-negative and were positively selected for CCR7, with terminally differentiated effector memory CD45RA+ cells excluded. Source material: naive CD8+ T cells from PBMCs. The origin of the receptors is a man between 18 and 29 years old in good health. Some clones in this sample may be carry-over from other donors' samples.

The chain links TRBV5-1 to TRBJ2-7; no clear D. From germline, CDR1 is SGHRS and CDR2 YFSETQ. V was clipped by 2 bases and J by 0 bases, with 9 bases between them. The CDR3 is 14 amino acids. In DNA, the CDR3 is TGCGCCAGCAGCTTTACCGGGTACTCCTACGAGCAGTACTTC. This codes for CASSFTGYSYEQYF.

This clone was observed a single time. The J gene is TRBJ1-2, the V gene TRBV7-9; tentatively, D is TRBD1 (5 bases). This CDR3 region has 14 residues. V lost 5 bases, J lost 1 base, and 11 bases lay in between. Germline values: CDR1 SEHNR, CDR2 FQNEAQ (reference sequence). The CDR3 coding sequence is TGTGCCAGCAGCCCGCGACAGCTTAACTATGGCTACACCTTC. Amino acids: CASSPRQLNYGYTF. Together with reference TRBV7-9 and TRBJ1-2, the CDR3 gives the full variable domain: DTGVSQNPRHKITKRGQNVTFRCDPISEHNRLYWYRQTLGQGPEFLTYFQNEAQLEKSRLLSDRFSAERPKGSFSTLEIQRTEQGDSAMYLCASSPRQLNYGYTFGSGTRLTVV.

V is TRBV27 and J is TRBJ1-1; D might be TRBD1 (5 bases). CDR1 and CDR2 from the germline V gene are MNHEY and SMNVEV (reference sequence). Trimming left V 8 bases short and J 0 bases short, with 22 bases between. The CDR3 runs to 17 residues. This CDR3 reads CASASEQVFLMNTEAFF. The CDR3 DNA sequence: TGTGCCAGCGCATCGGAACAGGTGTTCCTTATGAACACTGAAGCTTTCTTT.

This chain connects TRBV28 to TRBJ2-7; D gene uncertain. V dropped 4 bases and J dropped 2 bases, with 9 bases sitting between them. CDR1 and CDR2 (germline): MDHEN, SYDVKM. CDR3 length: 13 residues. CDR3 DNA: TGTGCCAGCAGTTGGGTTGCAGCCTACGAGCAGTACTTC. It codes for CASSWVAAYEQYF.

The CDR3 region has the DNA TGTGCCAGTAGAACGACAGGGGGCTCCTACGAGCAGTACTTC. Protein product: CASRTTGGSYEQYF. The rearrangement uses TRBV19 and TRBJ2-7, with 9 bases that match TRBD1. Germline loops: CDR1 LNHDA, CDR2 SQIVND (reference sequence). The CDR3 is 14 residues long. Trimming cost V 6 bases and J 0 bases; bases outside gene matches: 3.

The rearrangement links TRBV20-1 to TRBJ2-3; D is unclear. V was cut by 6 bases and J by 5 bases, with 9 bases left in between. The length of the CDR3 is 11 residues. The germline CDR1 and CDR2 sequences are DFQATT and SNEGSKA (reference sequence). The CDR3 DNA reads as TGCAGTGCGGGCGCCGAAGATACGCAGTATTTT. It translates to CSAGAEDTQYF.

The V and J genes are TRBV9 and TRBJ2-1; 10 positions match TRBD2. This CDR3 region has 14 residues. In germline, CDR1 is SGDLS, CDR2 YYNGEE. The ends lost 6 bases at V and 9 bases at J; junction bases unmatched: 9. For the CDR3, the DNA is TGTGCCAGCACCCCAGCGGGAGGGGTGGGTGAGCAGTTCTTC. Amino acids: CASTPAGGVGEQFF.

The chain has TRBV6-5 and TRBJ2-7; a weak D match, TRBD1 (5 bases). The V and J ends lost 5 bases and 2 bases respectively, with 10 bases between them. Per germline, CDR1 MNHEY and CDR2 SVGAGI. The CDR3 consists of 13 residues. The CDR3 sequence is CASSPRVTYEQYF. CDR3 in DNA: TGTGCCAGCAGTCCCAGGGTAACCTACGAGCAGTACTTC.

Points on this clone: Other nucleotide sequences in the sample specify the same CDR3. The rearrangement uses TRBV19 and TRBJ1-1; a weak D match, TRBD1 (6 bases). The CDR3 runs to 12 residues. V gave up 6 bases and J gave up 4 bases, with 9 bases separating them. Germline CDR1 LNHDA, CDR2 SQIVND (reference sequence). The CDR3 reads CASRQGSTEAFF. The CDR3 DNA sequence: TGTGCCAGTAGGCAGGGGAGCACTGAAGCTTTCTTT.

This clone appeared once. The chain joins TRBV27 to TRBJ2-7, with 7 bases identical to TRBD1. The CDR3 has 16 residues. In germline, CDR1 is MNHEY, CDR2 SMNVEV (reference sequence). Trimming removed 3 bases from V and 7 bases from J; junction bases left unmatched: 15. The CDR3 region is CASSFLIGQARGEQYF. CDR3 sequence (DNA): TGTGCCAGCAGTTTCCTAATCGGACAGGCAAGGGGGGAGCAGTACTTC.

The chain has TRBV7-9 and TRBJ2-7; D gene uncertain. The germline V and J ends were trimmed by 5 bases and 3 bases, with 8 bases remaining between them. Germline CDR1 is SEHNR and CDR2 is FQNEAQ (reference sequence). The CDR3 has 12 residues. The CDR3 DNA reads TGTGCCAGCAGCGAGACCAGCTACGAGCAGTACTTC. It encodes CASSETSYEQYF.

This chain connects TRBV28 to TRBJ2-1; tentative D call: TRBD2 (6 bases). Germline V gene sequence: CDR1 MDHEN, CDR2 SYDVKM. The CDR3 runs 18 residues. Trimming shortened V by 6 bases and J by 0 bases, and 21 bases separated the two germline ends. The DNA of the CDR3 is TGTGCCAGCAGCGGGCCCTTTTGGGGGGAGAGCTCCTACAATGAGCAGTTCTTC. Amino acids: CASSGPFWGESSYNEQFF. Based on the CDR3 plus reference TRBV28 and TRBJ2-1, the full variable domain is DVKVTQSSRYLVKRTGEKVFLECVQDMDHENMFWYRQDPGLGLRLIYFSYDVKMKEKGDIPEGYSVSREKKERFSLILESASTNQTSMYLCASSGPFWGESSYNEQFFGPGTRLTVL.

V gene TRBV11-2 combines with J gene TRBJ1-5; D gene unclear. V was trimmed by 5 bases and J by 0 bases, leaving 14 bases between them. The CDR3 sequence is 16 residues long. Germline assignment: CDR1 SGHAT and CDR2 FQNNGV. As DNA, the CDR3 is TGTGCCAGCAGCCAACATGGATGGATTAGCAATCAGCCCCAGCATTTT. This codes for CASSQHGWISNQPQHF.

This rearrangement joins TRBV25-1 to TRBJ2-3; no reliable D call. The CDR3 extends over 13 amino acids. Trimming removed 6 bases from V and 6 bases from J, with 13 bases in between. From germline, CDR1 is MGHDK and CDR2 SYGVNS. CDR3 nucleotides: TGTGCCAGCAGCACCAGCCTCCGGGATACGCAGTATTTT. Its protein product is CASSTSLRDTQYF.

V and J are TRBV7-3 and TRBJ2-5; D remains ambiguous. Germline CDR1 reads SGHTA; CDR2 reads FQGTGA. The V end lost 2 bases, the J end lost 2 bases, and 12 bases lay between the germline ends. This CDR3 is built from 15 residues. CDR3 in amino acids: CASSLFPGEQETQYF. The DNA of the CDR3 is TGTGCCAGCAGCTTATTTCCTGGGGAACAAGAGACCCAGTACTTC.

This chain links TRBV7-9 with TRBJ2-2; no definite D call. The CDR3 extends over 15 amino acids. Per the germline V gene, CDR1 is SEHNR and CDR2 is FQNEAQ (reference sequence). Trimming cost V 2 bases and J 0 bases, with 7 bases left between them. The DNA of the CDR3 is TGTGCCAGCAGCTTAAGTACAGCGAACACCGGGGAGCTGTTTTTT. Translating gives CASSLSTANTGELFF.

The chain joins TRBV7-9 to TRBJ2-1, with 9 positions matching TRBD2. CDR3 length equals 15 residues. The germline CDR1 and CDR2 sequences are SEHNR and FQNEAQ (reference sequence). V gave up 1 base and J gave up 9 bases; unmatched junction bases: 7. CDR3 nucleotide sequence: TGTGCCAGCAGCTTAGTTGCGGGAGGGCCGGGTGAGCAGTTCTTC. It is translated as CASSLVAGGPGEQFF.

This clone has just one count. The rearrangement joins TRBV5-5 to TRBJ2-5, with TRBD2 matching over 14 bases. Unmatched junction bases numbered 5, after V lost 3 bases and J lost 4 bases. CDR3 length: 16 residues. The germline V gene encodes CDR1 SGHKS and CDR2 YYEKEE (reference sequence). In nucleotides, the CDR3 is TGTGCCAGCAGCTCGGGACTAGCGGGAGCAGCAGAGACCCAGTACTTC. As protein: CASSSGLAGAAETQYF. The full variable domain, completed using reference TRBV5-5 and TRBJ2-5, is DAGVTQSPTHLIKTRGQQVTLRCSPISGHKSVSWYQQVLGQGPQFIFQYYEKEERGRGNFPDRFSARQFPNYSSELNVNALLLGDSALYLCASSSGLAGAAETQYFGPGTRLLVL.

This chain joins TRBV11-2 and TRBJ2-7; the D gene is possibly TRBD2 (7 bases). Germline V gene lookup returns CDR1 SGHAT and CDR2 FQNNGV. CDR3 length: 16 amino acids. Trimming shortened V by 4 bases and J by 5 bases, and 21 bases separated the two germline ends. The CDR3 DNA sequence: TGTGCCAGCAGCTCGCTGGGGGGGCTCGTCATCCACGAGCAGTACTTC. It translates to CASSSLGGLVIHEQYF.

Only one count was recorded for this clone. The chain couples TRBV6-5 to TRBJ2-7; perhaps TRBD1 as D (5 bases). This CDR3 region has 13 residues. The V end was cut by 8 bases, the J end by 2 bases, with 13 bases between. Germline V gene data show CDR1 as MNHEY and CDR2 as SVGAGI. Here the CDR3 DNA reads TGTGCCAGCGCGGTGGGGCAGACCTACGAGCAGTACTTC. Encoded protein: CASAVGQTYEQYF.

The chain has TRBV5-1 and TRBJ2-7, with 7 bases identical to TRBD1. This CDR3 has 16 residues. Germline CDR1 reads SGHRS; CDR2 reads YFSETQ. J lost 5 bases, V lost 1 base, and 12 bases had no gene match. The CDR3 spells CASSLSGQLVYHEQYF. The DNA for the CDR3 is TGCGCCAGCAGCTTGTCGGGACAGCTCGTGTACCACGAGCAGTACTTC.

CDR3 loop: CSVGDSYGYTF. Here the CDR3 DNA reads TGCAGTGTCGGAGACTCCTATGGCTACACCTTC. V usage is TRBV20-1 and J usage is TRBJ1-2; D unresolved. Per germline, CDR1 DFQATT and CDR2 SNEGSKA (reference sequence). Trimming shortened V by 7 bases and J by 4 bases, and 10 bases separated the two germline ends. This CDR3 is built from 11 residues.

This clone was observed a few times. V gene TRBV4-1 combines with J gene TRBJ1-5; D uncertain. The CDR3 extends over 13 amino acids. V lost 1 base and J lost 4, with 5 bases in between. Germline CDR1 is MGHRA and CDR2 is YSYEKL. The CDR3 protein is CASSQGPNQPQHF. The CDR3 DNA reads as TGCGCCAGCAGCCAAGGCCCTAATCAGCCCCAGCATTTT.

The V call is TRBV14, the J call TRBJ2-5, with D possibly matching TRBD2 (5 bases). The CDR3 is made up of 14 amino acids. Germline CDR1 and CDR2: SGHDN and FVKESK. The V and J ends lost 2 bases and 5 bases respectively, with 12 bases between them. CDR3 DNA: TGTGCCAGCAGCCAATTACCCTCGGGGGAGACCCAGTACTTC. Its protein is CASSQLPSGETQYF.

Only a few counts were recorded for this clone. CDR3 sequence reads: CASSDRGRPGYTF. The DNA for the CDR3 is TGTGCCAGCAGTGACAGGGGGCGCCCTGGCTACACCTTC. This chain links TRBV27 with TRBJ1-2; 10 bases match TRBD1. The CDR3 runs to 13 residues. The V and J ends lost 5 bases and 7 bases, in that order; junction bases with no gene match: 4. Looked up from germline, CDR1 is MNHEY and CDR2 is SMNVEV (reference sequence).